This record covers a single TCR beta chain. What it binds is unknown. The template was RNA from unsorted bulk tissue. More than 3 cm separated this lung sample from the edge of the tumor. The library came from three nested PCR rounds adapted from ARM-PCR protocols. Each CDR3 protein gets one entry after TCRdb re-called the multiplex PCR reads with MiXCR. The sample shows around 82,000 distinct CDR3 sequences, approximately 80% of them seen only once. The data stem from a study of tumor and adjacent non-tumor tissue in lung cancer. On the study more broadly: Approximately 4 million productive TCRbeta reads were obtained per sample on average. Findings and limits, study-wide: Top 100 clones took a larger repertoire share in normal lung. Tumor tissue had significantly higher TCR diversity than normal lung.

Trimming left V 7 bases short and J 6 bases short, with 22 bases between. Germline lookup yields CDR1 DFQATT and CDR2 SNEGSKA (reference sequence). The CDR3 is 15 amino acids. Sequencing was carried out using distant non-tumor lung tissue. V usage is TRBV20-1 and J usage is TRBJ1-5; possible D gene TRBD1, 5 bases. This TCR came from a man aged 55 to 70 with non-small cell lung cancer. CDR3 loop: CSVRGGGTGGQPQHF. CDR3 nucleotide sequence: TGCAGTGTTAGGGGAGGAGGGACGGGGGGTCAGCCCCAGCATTTT.